A single sample gave rise to the 19 T cell receptor beta chains below, sequenced in a study of blood T cells in healthy people across ages. It was with a sample-barcoded 5' primer and a J-beta primer mix that a second PCR of about 6 to 12 cycles was run. TCRdb reprocessed the 5' RACE reads via MiXCR and lists one record per CDR3 protein. The sample shows hundreds of thousands of distinct CDR3 sequences, about 32% of them seen only once. Sequenced input: blood. These TCRs come from an elderly woman in good health.

The count of this clonotype is one. One base away lies a much larger clone, so this may be a sequencing read error. This chain joins TRBV12-3 or TRBV12-4 and TRBJ2-7; tentatively, D is TRBD1 or TRBD2 (6 bases each). The better agreement between TRBJ2-5 and the DNA end casts doubt on the J call. The CDR3 is 15 amino acids. The CDR3 DNA reads as TGTACCAGCAGTTTTGACAGGAGGGGCCAAGAGACCCAGTACTTC. Residues: CTSSFDRRGQETQYF.

On this clonotype itself: One junction end disagrees with the germline gene, perhaps due to a read error. The chain is built from TRBV6-5 and TRBJ1-1; D is undetermined. The length of the CDR3 is 13 residues. Germline V CDR1 and CDR2: MNHEY, SVGAGI. DNA for the CDR3: TGTGCCGGCAGTTACTCAGTTCAGAATGAAGCTTTCTTT. This translates into CAGSYSVQNEAFF.

At least ten counts were recorded for this clonotype. The chain has TRBV7-9 and TRBJ2-4; D is tentatively TRBD1 or TRBD2 (5 bases each). Trimming left V 3 bases short and J 6 bases short, with 9 bases between. The CDR3 is made up of 13 amino acids. Per germline, CDR1 SEHNR and CDR2 FQNEAQ (reference sequence). The CDR3 bases are TGTGCCAGCAGCTTCTCCGGGGCAAACATTCAGTACTTC. It specifies CASSFSGANIQYF.

V and J are TRBV5-1 and TRBJ1-3; TRBD1 is a possible D gene (6 bases). Trimming pared 1 base from V and 4 bases from J, leaving 12 bases between. Per germline, CDR1 SGHRS and CDR2 YFSETQ. CDR3 length: 15 residues. The CDR3 loop is CASSLIAGAGNTIYF. CDR3 nucleotide sequence: TGCGCCAGCAGCTTGATAGCAGGGGCCGGAAACACCATATATTTT.

There are many counts of this clonotype. The rearrangement links TRBV4-2 to TRBJ1-2; D possibly corresponds to TRBD1 (5 bases). CDR3 length equals 14 residues. Trimming took 3 bases from V and 5 from J, leaving 13 bases between them. CDR1 and CDR2 from the germline V gene are LGHNA and YNFKEQ. The CDR3 here is CASSHPEGRYGYTF. CDR3 in DNA: TGTGCCAGCAGCCACCCCGAGGGACGATATGGCTACACCTTC.

The chain couples TRBV2 to TRBJ2-1; TRBD2 aligns across 15 bases. The CDR3 extends over 17 amino acids. CDR1 SNHLY and CDR2 FYNNEI come from the germline V gene. The J segment lost 12 bases and the V segment lost 4 bases, leaving 13 bases of the junction unmatched. DNA for the CDR3: TGTGCCAGCAGTGGGAGGACTAGCGGGGGGGCACCACGGGGGCAGTTCTTC. Translating gives CASSGRTSGGAPRGQFF.

The chain links TRBV7-6 to TRBJ2-3, with 7 bases that match TRBD2. Per germline, CDR1 SGHVS and CDR2 FNYEAQ. V lost 8 bases, J lost 4 bases, and 15 bases stayed unmatched. This CDR3 has 16 residues. The CDR3 sequence is CASAPGAGVVADTQYF. CDR3 in DNA: TGTGCCAGCGCCCCGGGTGCGGGAGTAGTTGCAGATACGCAGTATTTT. Variable domain in full (rest from reference TRBV7-6 and TRBJ2-3): GAGVSQSPRYKVTKRGQDVALRCDPISGHVSLYWYRQALGQGPEFLTYFNYEAQQDKSGLPNDRFSAERPEGSISTLTIQRTEQRDSAMYRCASAPGAGVVADTQYFGPGTRLTVL.

This clonotype was observed at least ten times. The CDR3 DNA is TGCGCCAGCAGGCCAGCGACGGAGACGCAGTATTTT. Protein: CASRPATETQYF. The rearrangement joins TRBV5-1 to TRBJ2-3; no clear D. The germline V gene encodes CDR1 SGHRS and CDR2 YFSETQ. The V gene lost 5 bases and the J gene lost 9 bases, with 13 bases spanning the gap. There are 12 residues in the CDR3.

V and J are TRBV14 and TRBJ2-5; D call uncertain. The germline V gene encodes CDR1 SGHDN and CDR2 FVKESK. The germline V and J ends were trimmed by 1 base and 13 bases, with 10 bases remaining between them. The CDR3 is 11 amino acids. The DNA of the CDR3 is TGTGCCAGCAGCCAAGGATACGAGCGGTACTTC. It encodes CASSQGYERYF.

This clonotype came up many times. The genes are TRBV7-2 and TRBJ2-3; 11 bases are shared with TRBD2. The CDR3 runs 20 residues. CDR1 is SGHTA, CDR2 FQGNSA, per germline. The V segment lost 2 bases and the J segment 6 bases; nucleotides outside the gene matches: 19. CDR3 nucleotides: TGTGCCAGCAGCTTAAGGTCTAGCGGGGGGTCCCAATCGTCGACGGATACGCAGTATTTT. This encodes CASSLRSSGGSQSSTDTQYF.

This clonotype was counted at least ten times. The chain is built from TRBV27 and TRBJ2-5, with D unresolved. The CDR3 is 15 amino acids. The V end lost 4 bases, the J end lost 1 base, and 13 bases lay between the germline ends. Germline V gene data show CDR1 as MNHEY and CDR2 as SMNVEV (reference sequence). CDR3 sequence: CASSSWTAVQETQYF. The CDR3 bases are TGTGCCAGCAGTTCCTGGACGGCCGTCCAAGAGACCCAGTACTTC.

The J gene is TRBJ2-3, the V gene TRBV11-1; D gene uncertain. Germline CDR1 SGHAT, CDR2 FQDESV (reference sequence). V shed 2 bases and J shed 4 bases, with 16 bases lying between them. This CDR3 has 16 residues. The CDR3 is CASSLSFQVGPDTQYF. CDR3 in DNA: TGTGCCAGCAGCTTAAGCTTTCAAGTTGGCCCAGATACGCAGTATTTT.

The sample holds many counts of this clonotype. The chain carries TRBV5-1 and TRBJ1-2; TRBD1 agrees at 9 bases. V shed 3 bases and J 1 base; nucleotides not matched to a gene: 4. CDR3 length: 15 residues. The germline CDR1 and CDR2 sequences are SGHRS and YFSETQ. Here the CDR3 DNA reads TGCGCCAGCAGCTCGGGGACAGGGATTAACTATGGCTACACCTTC. This codes for CASSSGTGINYGYTF.

This chain links TRBV29-1 with TRBJ1-5, with TRBD1 as a possible D gene (5 bases). Germline CDR1 is SQVTM and CDR2 is ANQGSEA. Trimming took 1 base from V and 4 from J, leaving 8 bases between them. The CDR3 sequence is 13 residues long. In nucleotides, the CDR3 is TGCAGCGTTGAAGGGGGCTGGAATCAGCCCCAGCATTTT. It translates to CSVEGGWNQPQHF.

This clonotype was seen ten or more times. Here the CDR3 DNA reads TGCGCCAGCAGCTTGGGGGACAGGGCCTTCAATGAGCAGTTCTTC. Translation: CASSLGDRAFNEQFF. The genes are TRBV5-1 and TRBJ2-1, with 9 bases fitting TRBD1. The CDR3 sequence is 15 residues long. The V gene end was trimmed by 0 bases and the J gene end by 6 bases; junction bases not matched to a gene: 4. Germline values: CDR1 SGHRS, CDR2 YFSETQ.

This clonotype appeared once. The chain links TRBV28 to TRBJ2-3; D unresolved. The V end was cut by 5 bases, the J end by 1 base, with 19 bases between. The CDR3 sequence is 17 residues long. Germline loops: CDR1 MDHEN, CDR2 SYDVKM. CDR3 nucleotides: TGTGCCAGCAGTCAAATAAAAGTGTGGGAACGCACAGATACGCAGTATTTT. Amino acid sequence: CASSQIKVWERTDTQYF.

This clonotype was seen many times. The V and J genes are TRBV7-2 and TRBJ1-1; no definite D call. Between the trimmed V and J ends, which lost 5 bases and 0 bases, there was a span of 10 bases. Germline CDR1 reads SGHTA; CDR2 reads FQGNSA. The CDR3 sequence is 14 residues long. The CDR3 DNA follows: TGTGCCAGCAGCCAGAGGCAGGTGAACACTGAAGCTTTCTTT. Protein: CASSQRQVNTEAFF.

Note on this clonotype: Given a much more abundant clone one base away, this may be a read error. The J gene is TRBJ2-5, the V gene TRBV6-5; 10 bases match TRBD2. CDR1 is MNHEY, CDR2 SVGAGI, per germline. The CDR3 runs to 14 residues. The CDR3 reads CASSKAGGRETPYF. The DNA for the CDR3 is TGTGCCAGCAGCAAAGCGGGGGGGCGAGAGACCCCGTACTTC.

The CDR3 coding sequence is TGTGCCAGCAGCGACACCGGGACAAGACAGTTCTTC. Translating it yields CASSDTGTRQFF. The V and J genes are TRBV9 and TRBJ2-1; a possible D gene is TRBD1 (6 bases). V dropped 3 bases and J dropped 13 bases, with 14 bases sitting between them. CDR3 length equals 12 residues. Germline assignment: CDR1 SGDLS and CDR2 YYNGEE.